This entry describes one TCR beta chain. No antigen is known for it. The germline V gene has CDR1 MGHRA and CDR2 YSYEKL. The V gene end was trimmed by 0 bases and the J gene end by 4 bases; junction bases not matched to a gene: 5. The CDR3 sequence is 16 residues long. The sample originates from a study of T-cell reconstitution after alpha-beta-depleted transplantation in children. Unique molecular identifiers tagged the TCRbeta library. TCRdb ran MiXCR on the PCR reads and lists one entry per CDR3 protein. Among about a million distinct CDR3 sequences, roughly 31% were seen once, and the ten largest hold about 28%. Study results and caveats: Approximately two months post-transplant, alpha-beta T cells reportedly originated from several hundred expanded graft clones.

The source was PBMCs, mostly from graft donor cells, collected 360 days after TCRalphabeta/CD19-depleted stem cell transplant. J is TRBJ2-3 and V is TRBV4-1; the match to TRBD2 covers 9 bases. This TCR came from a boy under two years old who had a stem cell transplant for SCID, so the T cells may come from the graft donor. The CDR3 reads CASSQDGGGGPDTQYF. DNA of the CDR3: TGCGCCAGCAGCCAAGACGGCGGGGGGGGCCCAGATACGCAGTATTTT.